The entry below gives a single TCR beta chain sequence along with its context. No antigen is known for it. No base quality information exists; no much larger clone differs at one position. From the germline V gene, CDR1 is MNHNS and CDR2 is SASEGT. The cysteine opens and the phenylalanine closes a CDR3 of 13 amino acids. Just the 39-base CDR3 DNA is kept, in frame starting at base 1. V is shortened by 4 bases, J by 12 bases, and the region joining them spans 16 bases. This entry comes from a study of cytomegalovirus exposure and HLA in healthy donors (dated by TCRdb to about 2017). Background on the whole study: In an earlier analysis of 450 to 750 of the donors, under 300 Gb of sequence data and 90 million to 130 million unique TCR beta sequences from about 190 million T cells were reported. About 320 gigabases of sequencing data and approximately 93 million unique TCR sequences were included in an early release covering 500 to 750 HLA-typed donors. Among the 398 genotyped donors, 81% belonged to the genetic ancestry cluster associated with self-reported Caucasian donors. The study was designed to test whether signatures of past pathogen exposure could be identified by cataloging public T cell receptors. The study used immunosequencing to profile the T cell repertoires of hundreds of subjects and linked those repertoires to cytomegalovirus serostatus. Along with the approximately 650-subject first cohort, a separate validation cohort of over 90 different subjects was used. To predict cytomegalovirus infection status, the study brought together high-throughput TCR immunosequencing, statistical association of individual TCRs with disease status, and machine learning. A later analysis re-analyzed previously published TCR beta repertoires from 660 or so donors and added high-resolution HLA genotyping to study TCR occurrence patterns. The later analysis used no new phenotypic data to find candidate immune exposures, relying instead on TCR beta sequences and their occurrence across donors. An earlier analysis of some 500 of the donors used high-throughput TCR beta sequencing to judge whether each TCR beta V gene segment behaved as functional or pseudogenic. Donor age, sex, ethnicity and CMV serostatus were collected together with the repertoire data. A later genetic analysis used genome-wide SNP genotypes for about 60% of the roughly 700 donors, treating that subset as a discovery cohort. All discovery cohort repertoires had been generated using a single sequencing platform. Class I and class II HLA loci were covered by the typing at four-digit resolution. The number of typed donors differed by locus: about 620-640 for A, B, C, DRB1 and DQB1; approximately 520 for DQA1; fewer than 610 for DPA1; and about 450 for DPB1. Several DR-DQ haplotypes were treated as single units for association and clustering because of strong linkage in the cohort. Among about 400 genotyped donors of the cohort, an average of roughly 230,000 unique TCR beta nucleotide sequences was sequenced per donor, of which about 18% were non-productive.

The cohort consisted of 670 or so healthy bone marrow donors. All cohort members were sampled while nominally healthy, although unrecorded immune exposures were likely present. The donor tested CMV seropositive, placing the donor among the 289 seropositive members of the cohort. A peripheral blood sample was provided by each donor, and peripheral blood mononuclear cells were used for TCR beta sequencing. Genomic DNA extraction from the blood cell samples was performed with the Qiagen DNeasy Blood Extraction Kit. Receptor amplification or capture employed the immunoSEQ multiplex PCR assay. The multiplex PCR relied on a mix of 60 forward primers for TCR Vbeta segments and 13 reverse primers for TCR Jbeta segments. The CDR3 region of rearranged TCR beta genes was amplified from genomic DNA by a multiplex PCR assay. The amplified TCR beta libraries were sequenced on the Illumina HiSeq System as 87-base-pair reads. From the authors' description of their analysis: In a later analysis, around 80 million unique TCR beta chains were counted across the approximately 670 repertoires, and roughly 11 million of these chains were shared by at least two donors. A nearest-neighbor algorithm error-corrected the raw reads and collapsed the reads into unique sequences, merging closely related sequences to remove PCR and sequencing errors. V, D and J gene segments were assigned by aligning CDR3 sequences to IMGT reference sequences. For a sequence to be retained, at least a six-nucleotide match to both a V gene segment and a J gene segment was required. A rearrangement counted as productive if the CDR3 had no stop codons and remained in frame with V and J, and every other rearrangement counted as non-productive. CDR3 was defined according to IMGT convention as the region running from the second conserved V-encoded cysteine to the conserved J-encoded phenylalanine. The earlier analysis of 500 to 750 of the donors excluded any sequence lacking an unambiguous match to a single V gene segment. An earlier analysis of several hundred of the donors called V segments functional above 56.7% productive rearrangements and segregating when the between-donor standard deviation exceeded 5%. A statistical classification framework was built for diagnosing cytomegalovirus status from the catalog of TCR beta chain sequences. A later analysis assigned V and J genes by comparing TCR nucleotide sequences with IMGT/GENE-DB human TR gene sequences. In a later analysis, CDR3 sequences and most-parsimonious VDJ recombination scenarios were assigned using the TCRdist pipeline. In a later analysis, each TCR beta chain was defined by its CDR3 amino acid sequence together with its V-gene family, and reads lacking a unique V-gene family were excluded. A later analysis removed over 500 highly shared, low-generation-probability nucleotide sequences to deal with suspected cross-contamination and a sequencing artifact. In a later analysis, a clonal expansion index was calculated for each public chain from normalized within-repertoire ranks of inferred template counts. A later analysis computed generation probabilities with a VDJ recombination model fitted to out-of-frame rearrangements, and checked the results against IGoR. In a later analysis, TCR-TCR, TCR-HLA and TCR-CMV co-occurrence was scored with hypergeometric tests, and a repertoire-size bias correction was applied to TCR pairs. In a later analysis, false discovery rates were estimated by permuting HLA or CMV assignments 20 times. In a later analysis, co-occurring TCRs were grouped using DBSCAN, and TCRdist sequence similarity was added for clustering within HLA-allele-positive subsets. For co-occurrence clustering, repertoires with fewer than 30,000 or more than 120,000 public chains were excluded, along with four to six repertoires with anomalous nucleotide sharing. Here the immuneACCESS table is served through TCRdb, limited to in-frame sequences with V and J called. Missing clones are a known gap in these copies; in checked studies unresolved V genes cover under half, and the rest lacks a known reason. V and J calls and clone size are given by that table; D and trimming were obtained from the DNA. Within this sample are under 200,000 clones, with roughly 71% of them counted one time only. 7.4% of the sample is in the top ten clones.

Results and caveats for the whole study, not just this receptor: Because HLA typing was unavailable for some donors at each locus, only the typed subset was used in association tests. Across donors, most TCR sequences were observed very rarely, whereas some public TCRs were present in many individuals. The authors suggested that the approach could potentially be generalized to other disease states and immunological phenotypes. A group of highly shared sequence variants was considered likely to be a technical artifact of the sequencing pipeline. A further reported finding was that TCR beta sequences accurately predicted the HLA-A and HLA-B alleles for most subjects in the first cohort. At a false discovery rate of 0.05, a later analysis linked 16,000 or so TCR beta sequences to specific HLA alleles. Because counts were too low, roughly 18 rarely observed V segments, including chromosome 9 orphons, were left out of the earlier analysis of about 500 of the donors. In a later analysis, TCR association rates were found to vary across HLA loci, with the most associated TCRs seen for DRB1 alleles and the fewest for HLA-C alleles. A few of the identified cytomegalovirus-associated TCR beta chains were confirmed in vitro to be specific for cytomegalovirus antigens. A total of 150 to 200 TCR beta chains were listed by the study as associated with cytomegalovirus. Strong co-occurrence of HLA alleles, especially DR and DQ, made assigning TCR associations to individual alleles difficult. In an earlier analysis of approximately 590 of the donors, most TCR beta V segments appeared in productive rearrangements about 87% or about 30% of the time, broadly matching IMGT annotations. Presence/absence analyses assumed roughly uniform sequencing depth across donors, an assumption that may not hold. An association between a missense DCLRE1C variant and V-gene and J-gene trimming of TCR beta chains was found in a later genetic analysis and replicated in an independent cohort. Linkage disequilibrium might explain the correlated functional status among segregating V segments, but an unknown experimental factor could not be excluded. Because the 87-base-pair reads could not distinguish some IMGT-functional V segments, including TRBV6-2 and TRBV6-3, those segments were excluded. In a later analysis, HLA-associated TCR beta chains were found to be more clonally expanded and to have lower generation probabilities than equally common non-associated chains. The only immune exposure information available for the cohort was CMV serostatus. Several of the top co-occurrence clusters appeared to be linked to parvovirus B19, influenza, CMV and Epstein-Barr virus, according to a later analysis. In a later analysis, most CMV-associated TCR beta chains were found to appear HLA-restricted, with HLA associations seemingly driven largely by CMV exposure. In both the original and validation cohorts, the classifier was reported to diagnose cytomegalovirus status with high specificity and sensitivity. A later genetic analysis reported fewer N-insertions in productive TCRs among donors in an Asian-associated ancestry cluster than the roughly 700-donor mean. In this cohort, only TCR beta chains were sequenced, and detectable features were limited by the absence of alpha or paired-chain data.

The rearranged segments are TRBV6-1 and TRBJ2-1; the D gene is perhaps TRBD2, on 6 matching bases. The TCR sequence derives from a male donor in good health and CMV-seropositive. The sample was PBMCs. The CDR3 in this case is CASSAPPGGWQFF. In nucleotide form, the sequence is TGTGCCAGCAGTGCCCCGCCCGGGGGTTGGCAGTTCTTC.